The 21 T cell receptor beta chains listed next were all sequenced from one sample in a study of T cell responses to AZD1222 COVID-19 vaccine. Clones were read by immunoSEQ multiplex PCR, and TCRdb kept only the in-frame ones, dropping some. The sample carries 99,000 or so clones, approximately 90% recorded once. The source material was peripheral blood, sampled on day 0 of AZD1222 vaccination. The source of these receptors is an adult in good health.

The chain uses TRBV18 and TRBJ2-3, with unresolved D. V lost 0 bases and J 5 bases, leaving 18 bases between the germline ends. This CDR3 is built from 17 residues. The germline V gene encodes CDR1 KGHSH and CDR2 LQKENI. The CDR3: CASSPPWQDLYLDTQYF. The CDR3 DNA reads as TGTGCCAGCTCACCACCTTGGCAGGACCTATACTTAGATACGCAGTATTTT.

The rearrangement uses TRBV19 and TRBJ2-5; 7 bases align to TRBD1. The junction had 17 bases not matched to a gene; V was cut back by 5 bases and J by 5 bases. In germline, CDR1 is LNHDA, CDR2 SQIVND (reference sequence). CDR3 length: 17 amino acids. The DNA for the CDR3 is TGTGCCAGTAGTCCGACCTCCGGGGACAGCTGGGGGGAGACCCAGTACTTC. It translates to CASSPTSGDSWGETQYF.

The chain uses TRBV5-8 and TRBJ2-1, with 7 bases aligning to TRBD2. The CDR3 is made up of 13 amino acids. Trimming at V came to 4 bases and at J to 11 bases, leaving 9 bases not matched to a gene. Germline V lookup: CDR1 SGHTS, CDR2 YDEGEE. Here the CDR3 DNA reads TGTGCCAGCAGCCCAACTAGCGCCTACAAGCAGTTCTTC. Residues: CASSPTSAYKQFF.

In DNA form, the CDR3 reads TGTGCCAGCAGCCATGGCATTTCGGACACTGAAGCTTTCTTT. As protein: CASSHGISDTEAFF. The chain is built from TRBV5-4 and TRBJ1-1; D gene uncertain. CDR3 length: 14 amino acids. Germline V gene data show CDR1 as SGHNT and CDR2 as YYREEE (reference sequence). The V end lost 4 bases, the J end lost 3 bases, and 13 bases lay between the germline ends.

The gene calls are TRBV6-2 or TRBV6-3 and TRBJ1-5; D is unclear. Trimming removed 0 bases from V and 1 base from J, with 7 bases in between. Germline lookup yields CDR1 MNHEY and CDR2 SVGEGT. CDR3 length equals 15 residues. The CDR3 nucleotides read TGTGCCAGCAGTTACTCACGGTTGAGCAATCAGCCCCAGCATTTT. Translating gives CASSYSRLSNQPQHF.

The J gene is TRBJ2-7, the V gene TRBV3-1 (or the pseudogene TRBV3-2); D uncertain. Trimming cost V 3 bases and J 0 bases, with 9 bases left between them. The CDR3 spans 14 residues. Germline assignment: CDR1 LGHDT and CDR2 YNNKEL (reference sequence). The CDR3 coding sequence is TGTGCCAGCAGCCACGGACGGAACTCCTACGAGCAGTACTTC. It encodes CASSHGRNSYEQYF.

The chain is built from TRBV7-3 and TRBJ2-1, with 7 bases aligning to TRBD2. V was pared by 4 bases and J by 6 bases, with 3 bases of the junction left unmatched. In germline, CDR1 is SGHTA, CDR2 FQGTGA. CDR3 length: 13 residues. The DNA of the CDR3 is TGTGCCAGCAGCTCTCGACTAGCCAATGAGCAGTTCTTC. Its protein is CASSSRLANEQFF.

This clone was seen just once. V usage is TRBV19 and J usage is TRBJ1-2; D is possibly TRBD1 (6 bases). This CDR3 comprises 17 residues. Trimming removed 1 base at V and 4 bases at J, with 19 bases between. CDR1 is LNHDA and CDR2 is SQIVND in the germline V gene (reference sequence). As DNA, the CDR3 is TGTGCCAGTAGTATAGTCGCACAGGGAAACAAGTTCTATGGCTACACCTTC. Protein product: CASSIVAQGNKFYGYTF. The variable domain in full, completed from reference TRBV19 and TRBJ1-2, reads DGGITQSPKYLFRKEGQNVTLSCEQNLNHDAMYWYRQDPGQGLRLIYYSQIVNDFQKGDIAEGYSVSREKKESFPLTVTSAQKNPTAFYLCASSIVAQGNKFYGYTFGSGTRLTVV.

CDR3 sequence reads: CAWSRALDQPQHF. The CDR3 DNA follows: TGTGCCTGGAGTCGGGCACTGGATCAGCCCCAGCATTTT. The chain carries TRBV30 and TRBJ1-5, with D unresolved. Germline V gene lookup returns CDR1 GTSNPN and CDR2 SVGIG (reference sequence). There are 13 residues in the CDR3. The V end lost 2 bases, the J end lost 5 bases, and 10 bases lay between the germline ends.

V is TRBV6-1 and J is TRBJ2-6; 11 bases are shared with TRBD2. The germline V gene encodes CDR1 MNHNS and CDR2 SASEGT. There are 17 residues in the CDR3. With V trimmed by 4 bases and J by 0 bases, 2 bases remained unmatched. CDR3 in amino acids: CASSGLAGYSGANVLTF. Here the CDR3 DNA reads TGTGCCAGCAGTGGACTAGCGGGGTACTCTGGGGCCAACGTCCTGACTTTC.

This chain joins TRBV19 and TRBJ1-4, with D perhaps matching TRBD1 (6 bases). CDR3 length equals 17 residues. The ends were cut back, 5 bases at V and 6 bases at J, with 22 bases in the middle. The germline V gene has CDR1 LNHDA and CDR2 SQIVND (reference sequence). CDR3 bases: TGTGCCAGTAGTGTTACAGGGATTGTCGCTTTGGATGAAAAACTGTTTTTT. Translated, it gives CASSVTGIVALDEKLFF.

The V gene is TRBV2, the J gene TRBJ2-1; TRBD2 matches at 8 bases. Germline V gene sequence: CDR1 SNHLY, CDR2 FYNNEI. The CDR3 runs 12 residues. The CDR3 sequence is CAGTSYDNEQFF. For the CDR3, the DNA is TGTGCGGGGACTAGTTACGACAATGAGCAGTTCTTC.

This chain connects TRBV24-1 to TRBJ1-3; tentatively, D is TRBD1 (5 bases). Trimming cost V 5 bases and J 0 bases, with 7 bases left between them. There are 14 residues in the CDR3. Germline loops: CDR1 KGHDR, CDR2 SFDVKD. Here the CDR3 reads CATSADSSGNTIYF. The DNA for the CDR3 is TGTGCCACCAGTGCCGACAGCTCTGGAAACACCATATATTTT.

This clone was counted between two and nine times. V usage is TRBV3-1 (or the pseudogene TRBV3-2) and J usage is TRBJ2-1, with TRBD2 as a possible D gene (5 bases). The V gene's germline CDR1 is LGHDT and CDR2 YNNKEL (reference sequence). The CDR3 is made up of 13 amino acids. V was clipped by 3 bases and J by 6 bases, with 9 bases between them. The CDR3 loop is CASSHVSVNEQFF. CDR3 nucleotide sequence: TGTGCCAGCAGCCATGTTAGCGTCAATGAGCAGTTCTTC.

This clone was counted once. J is TRBJ2-6 and V is TRBV6-5, with D unresolved. Germline V lookup: CDR1 MNHEY, CDR2 SVGAGI. CDR3 length: 15 residues. The ends were cut back, 10 bases at V and 0 bases at J, with 13 bases in the middle. CDR3 sequence (DNA): TGTGCCACCCATGGGCGGAGCTCTGGGGCCAACGTCCTGACTTTC. Its protein product is CATHGRSSGANVLTF.

The count of this clone is one. CDR3 protein: CASQALGNSPLHF. The CDR3, as DNA: TGTGCCAGCCAGGCATTGGGGAATTCACCCCTCCACTTT. V usage is TRBV28 and J usage is TRBJ1-6; D uncertain. The ends were cut back, 8 bases at V and 7 bases at J, with 12 bases in the middle. The CDR3 runs 13 residues. Germline V lookup: CDR1 MDHEN, CDR2 SYDVKM.

The J gene is TRBJ2-2, the V gene TRBV27, with D possibly TRBD1 on 6 matching bases. V lost 3 bases to trimming and J lost 3 bases, with 11 bases between them. The CDR3 covers 15 residues. Germline CDR1 and CDR2: MNHEY and SMNVEV (reference sequence). CDR3 DNA sequence: TGTGCCAGCAGTTTGTTACAGGGATACACCGGGGAGCTGTTTTTT. It translates to CASSLLQGYTGELFF.

A single count supports this clone. V and J are TRBV5-1 and TRBJ1-2, with 9 bases matching TRBD1. The germline CDR1 and CDR2 sequences are SGHRS and YFSETQ. The CDR3 totals 14 residues. The junction had 3 bases not matched to a gene; V was cut back by 0 bases and J by 6 bases. The CDR3 protein is CASSLGDRANGYTF. The CDR3 nucleotides are TGCGCCAGCAGCTTGGGGGACAGGGCGAATGGCTACACCTTC.

The chain employs TRBV2 and TRBJ2-3; possibly TRBD2 for D (6 bases). Germline V lookup: CDR1 SNHLY, CDR2 FYNNEI. Trimming took 8 bases from V and 4 from J, leaving 19 bases between them. The CDR3 totals 15 residues. CDR3 in amino acids: CASLYPGGIADTQYF. CDR3 nucleotide sequence: TGTGCCAGCCTCTACCCTGGAGGGATAGCAGATACGCAGTATTTT.

The chain uses TRBV30 and TRBJ2-1, with D perhaps matching TRBD1 (6 bases). The CDR3 is 14 residues long. Trimming shortened V by 3 bases and J by 7 bases, and 16 bases separated the two germline ends. The V gene's germline CDR1 is GTSNPN and CDR2 SVGIG (reference sequence). As DNA, the CDR3 is TGTGCCTGGAGGCGCAGGGGAGTCGCGAATGAGCAGTTCTTC. It is translated as CAWRRRGVANEQFF.

This CDR3 is CASRDTSGNTIYF. As DNA, the CDR3 is TGTGCCAGCCGGGACACCTCTGGAAACACCATATATTTT. The rearrangement joins TRBV2 to TRBJ1-3; tentatively, D is TRBD1 (6 bases). This CDR3 spans 13 amino acids. Per germline, CDR1 SNHLY and CDR2 FYNNEI. V was trimmed by 8 bases and J by 0 bases, leaving 8 bases between them.